This TCR beta chain stems from a study of cytomegalovirus exposure and HLA in healthy donors (TCRdb year 2017). Turning to the overall study: An earlier analysis of 587 of the donors reported around 280 Gb of sequence data and 117 million unique TCR beta sequences obtained from some 200 million T cells. An early release that covered about 600 HLA-typed donors contained approximately 300 gigabases of sequencing data and roughly 84 million unique TCR sequences. The genetic ancestry cluster associated with self-reported Caucasian donors included 70% to 85% of the 398 genotyped donors. The study aimed to test whether signatures of past pathogen exposure could be identified by cataloging public T cell receptors. Using immunosequencing, the study profiled T cell repertoires from fewer than 700 subjects and related those repertoires to cytomegalovirus serostatus. In addition to the first cohort of approximately 670 subjects, a separate validation cohort of about 120 different subjects was used. To predict cytomegalovirus infection status, the study brought together high-throughput TCR immunosequencing, statistical association of individual TCRs with disease status, and machine learning. A later analysis re-analyzed previously published TCR beta repertoires from roughly 600 donors and added high-resolution HLA genotyping to study TCR occurrence patterns. The later analysis used no new phenotypic data to find candidate immune exposures, relying instead on TCR beta sequences and their occurrence across donors. An earlier analysis of nearly 600 of the donors applied high-throughput TCR beta sequencing to assess whether each TCR beta V gene segment acted as functional or pseudogenic. Donor age, sex, ethnicity and CMV serostatus were compiled alongside the repertoire data. A later genetic analysis used genome-wide SNP genotypes for about three fifths of the 666 donors, treating that subset as a discovery cohort. Every repertoire in the discovery cohort had been generated on one and the same sequencing platform. Class I and class II HLA loci were covered by the typing at four-digit resolution. Typing coverage varied by locus: about 620-630 donors for A, B, C, DRB1 and DQB1; 500 to 550 for DQA1; approximately 610 for DPA1; around 450 for DPB1. Roughly 5 DR-DQ haplotypes were treated as single units for association and clustering because of strong linkage in the cohort. On average, roughly 250,000 unique TCR beta nucleotide sequences were sequenced per donor among 300 to 500 genotyped donors of the cohort, with roughly 18% of those sequences being non-productive. Study-wide findings and limitations: In a later analysis, most CMV-associated TCR beta chains were found to appear HLA-restricted, with HLA associations seemingly driven largely by CMV exposure. Compared with the roughly 710-donor mean, donors in an Asian-associated ancestry cluster had fewer N-insertions in productive TCRs, according to a later genetic analysis. Immune exposure information for the cohort was limited to CMV serostatus. A cluster of highly shared sequence variants was judged likely to represent a technical artifact of the sequencing pipeline. Cytomegalovirus status was reported to be diagnosed by the classifier with high specificity and sensitivity in both the original and validation cohorts. In a later genetic analysis, a missense DCLRE1C variant was associated with V-gene and J-gene trimming of TCR beta chains, and the association was replicated in an independent cohort. In an earlier analysis of 587 of the donors, most TCR beta V segments appeared in productive rearrangements about 87% or about 30% of the time, broadly matching IMGT annotations. Specific HLA alleles were associated with over 15,000 TCR beta sequences at a false discovery rate of 0.05 in a later analysis. A further reported finding was that TCR beta sequences accurately predicted the HLA-A and HLA-B alleles for most subjects in the first cohort. It was suggested by the authors that the approach could potentially be generalized to other disease states and immunological phenotypes. The study gave a list of 150 to 200 TCR beta chains associated with cytomegalovirus. Several of the top co-occurrence clusters appeared to be linked to parvovirus B19, influenza, CMV and Epstein-Barr virus, according to a later analysis. Linkage disequilibrium might explain the correlated functional status among segregating V segments, but an unknown experimental factor could not be ruled out. In a later analysis, HLA-associated TCR beta chains were found to be more clonally expanded and to have lower generation probabilities than equally common non-associated chains. According to a later analysis, TCR association rates differed among HLA loci, with DRB1 alleles showing the most associated TCRs and HLA-C alleles showing the fewest. Across donors, most TCR sequences were observed very rarely, whereas some public TCRs were present in many individuals. Presence/absence analyses assumed roughly uniform sequencing depth across donors, an assumption that may not hold. Because counts were too low, approximately 18 rarely observed V segments, including chromosome 9 orphons, were excluded from the earlier analysis of about 500 of the donors. The cohort was sequenced for TCR beta chains only, and without alpha or paired-chain data the features that could be detected were limited. In vitro tests confirmed that a few of the cytomegalovirus-associated TCR beta chains recognize cytomegalovirus antigens. Because HLA typing was unavailable for some donors at each locus, only the typed subset was used in association tests. When HLA alleles, especially DR and DQ, strongly co-occurred, attributing TCR associations to individual alleles was difficult.

This clone occurred once. Its binding antigen is unknown. No qualities accompany the bases; no much larger clone lies one base away. The cohort consisted of 600 or so healthy bone marrow donors. All cohort members were sampled while nominally healthy, although unrecorded immune exposures were likely present. The donor tested CMV seropositive, placing the donor among the 310 or so seropositive members of the cohort. Each donor provided a peripheral blood sample, and peripheral blood mononuclear cells were used for TCR beta sequencing. The Qiagen DNeasy Blood Extraction Kit was used to extract genomic DNA from the blood cell samples. Library preparation employed the immunoSEQ multiplex PCR assay. For the multiplex PCR, a mixture combining 60 forward primers for TCR Vbeta segments and 13 reverse primers for TCR Jbeta segments was used. Amplification of the CDR3 region of rearranged TCR beta genes was performed with a multiplex PCR assay on genomic DNA. The amplified TCR beta libraries were sequenced on the Illumina HiSeq System as 87-base-pair reads. On the study's bioinformatics: A later analysis counted 75 million to 100 million unique TCR beta chains across the 666 repertoires, and around 9.9 million of these chains were shared by at least two donors. To remove PCR and sequencing errors, raw reads were error-corrected and collapsed into unique sequences using a nearest-neighbor algorithm that merged closely related sequences. To assign V, D and J gene segments, CDR3 sequences were aligned to IMGT reference sequences. For a sequence to be retained, a match of at least six nucleotides to both a V gene segment and a J gene segment was required. A rearrangement counted as productive if the CDR3 had no stop codons and remained in frame with V and J, and every other rearrangement counted as non-productive. Following IMGT convention, CDR3 was defined as the stretch from the second conserved V-encoded cysteine up to the conserved J-encoded phenylalanine. Sequences without an unambiguous match to a single V gene segment were excluded from the earlier analysis of about 600 of the donors. In an earlier analysis of about 590 of the donors, a V segment was called functional when productive rearrangements were above 56.7%, and segregating when the standard deviation between donors exceeded 5%. To diagnose cytomegalovirus status from the catalog of TCR beta chain sequences, a statistical classification framework was built. A later analysis assigned V and J genes by comparing TCR nucleotide sequences with IMGT/GENE-DB human TR gene sequences. The TCRdist pipeline was used in a later analysis to assign CDR3 sequences and most-parsimonious VDJ recombination scenarios. In a later analysis, each TCR beta chain was defined by its CDR3 amino acid sequence together with its V-gene family, and reads lacking a unique V-gene family were excluded. A later analysis removed 600 or so highly shared, low-generation-probability nucleotide sequences to deal with suspected cross-contamination and a sequencing artifact. A later analysis calculated a clonal expansion index for each public chain from normalized within-repertoire ranks of inferred template counts. In a later analysis, generation probabilities were computed using a VDJ recombination model fitted to out-of-frame rearrangements, and the results were checked against IGoR. In a later analysis, hypergeometric tests were used to score TCR-TCR, TCR-HLA and TCR-CMV co-occurrence, with a repertoire-size bias correction applied to TCR pairs. To estimate false discovery rates, a later analysis permuted the HLA or CMV assignments 20 times. In a later analysis, co-occurring TCRs were grouped with DBSCAN, and TCRdist sequence similarity was added when clustering was performed within HLA-allele-positive subsets. For co-occurrence clustering, repertoires with fewer than 30,000 or more than 120,000 public chains were excluded, along with about five repertoires with anomalous nucleotide sharing. What TCRdb holds here is the immuneACCESS table cut down to in-frame rearrangements. Part of the clones is not present; checked against another copy, under half of the missing clones reflect an unresolved V gene, and the others are unexplained. Clone size and the V and J calls come from that table; the DNA yielded D and trimming. This sample holds under 200,000 clones; approximately 79% were observed only once. The biggest ten clones account for 11% to 15% of the sample.

The clonotype originates from a man aged 50-60 years in good health and CMV-seropositive. Sequencing input: PBMCs.

The sequenced DNA is TGTGCCAGCAGCCCCCCAAGCCAGAGGAAAGAGGGGGCTGAAGCTTTCTTT. The resulting protein is CASSPPSQRKEGAEAFF. Rearrangement joined TRBV7-8 to TRBJ1-1, with TRBD1 perhaps the D gene, on 6 matching bases. Trimming removed 5 bases from V and 6 bases from J, leaving 25 bases between the germline ends. Per the germline V gene, SGHVS is the CDR1 and FQNEAQ is the CDR2. The CDR3 goes from the cysteine to the phenylalanine over 17 residues. The only DNA kept is the CDR3, 51 bases in frame from the first base.